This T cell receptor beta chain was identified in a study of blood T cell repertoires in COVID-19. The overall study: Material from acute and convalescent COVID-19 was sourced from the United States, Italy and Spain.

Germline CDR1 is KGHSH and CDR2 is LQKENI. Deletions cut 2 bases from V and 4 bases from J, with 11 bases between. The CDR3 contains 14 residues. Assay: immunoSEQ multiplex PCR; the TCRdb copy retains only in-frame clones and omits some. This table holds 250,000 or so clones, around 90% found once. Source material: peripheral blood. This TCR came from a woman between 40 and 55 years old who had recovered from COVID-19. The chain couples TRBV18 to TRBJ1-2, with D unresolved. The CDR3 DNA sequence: TGTGCCAGCTCACCATCGGACTCCTCCTATGGCTACACCTTC. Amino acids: CASSPSDSSYGYTF.